This T cell receptor (beta chain) was identified in a study of T cell repertoires in cytomegalovirus infection (dated by TCRdb to between 2018 and 2021). Regarding the complete study: The HLA type of each donor mattered for the analysis, because public TCR beta signatures pointed to carriage of CMV infection along with the matching HLA type. General study outcomes and caveats: Cumulative frequency of public TCR beta family members discriminated carriers of CMV infection plus the relevant HLA type in this cohort and an independent approximately 340-donor cohort. In the ex vivo response, HLA-C-restricted CMV-specific TCR beta clonotypes were dominant, and in two of eight donors the single most frequent clonotype came from this HLA-C-restricted group.

Sequencing instrument: Illumina HiSeq 1500. TCRdb passed the public sequencing reads through fastp at Q25 and MiXCR, retaining productive beta sequences. All rows with the same CDR3 protein become a single entry with the most common DNA and genes. This sample has 200,000 to 300,000 distinct CDR3 sequences in its table, and around 9% of those were observed once. The top ten hold about 16% of the sample. In this sample, this clonotype turned up many times. What this receptor recognizes is not known. The record has no base qualities; no much larger clone is one base away. Including the terminal cysteine and phenylalanine, the CDR3 comprises 16 residues. Solely the CDR3 DNA is kept, with 48 bases framed from the first base. V is shortened by 5 bases, J by 9 bases, and the region joining them spans 20 bases. CDR1 is given as SGHTA and CDR2 as FQGNSA, both from the germline V gene.

Material for sequencing was PBMCs. Recombination linked TRBV7-2 to TRBJ1-6; TRBD1 could be the D gene, as 5 bases match. This receptor was obtained from a human donor in good health (CMV status not recorded). Some clones in this sample may be carry-over from other donors' samples. Read as DNA, the sequence is TGTGCCAGCAGCGACGTGCTGAGGGGCGGGAGTTCACCCCTCCACTTT. It translates to CASSDVLRGGSSPLHF.